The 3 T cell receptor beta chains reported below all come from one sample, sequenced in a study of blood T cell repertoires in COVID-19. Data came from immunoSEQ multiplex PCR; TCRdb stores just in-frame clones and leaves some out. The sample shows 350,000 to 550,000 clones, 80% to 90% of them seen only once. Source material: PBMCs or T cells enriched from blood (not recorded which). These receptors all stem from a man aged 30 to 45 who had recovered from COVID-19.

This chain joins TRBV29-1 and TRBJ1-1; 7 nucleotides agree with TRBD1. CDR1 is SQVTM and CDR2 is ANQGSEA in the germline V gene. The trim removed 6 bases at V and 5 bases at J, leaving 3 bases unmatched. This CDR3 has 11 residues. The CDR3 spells CSVQQGTEAFF. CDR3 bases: TGCAGCGTGCAACAGGGGACTGAAGCTTTCTTT.

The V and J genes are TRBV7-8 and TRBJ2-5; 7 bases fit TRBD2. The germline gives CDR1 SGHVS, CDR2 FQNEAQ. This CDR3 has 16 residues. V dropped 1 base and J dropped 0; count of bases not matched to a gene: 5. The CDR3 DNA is TGTGCCAGCAGCTTAGAGCTAGCGGCGTACCAAGAGACCCAGTACTTC. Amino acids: CASSLELAAYQETQYF.

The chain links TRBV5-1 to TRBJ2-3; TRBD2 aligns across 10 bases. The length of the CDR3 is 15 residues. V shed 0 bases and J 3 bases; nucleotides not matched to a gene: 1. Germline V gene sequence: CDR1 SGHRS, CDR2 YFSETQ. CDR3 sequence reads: CASSLVSGRTDTQYF. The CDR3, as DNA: TGCGCCAGCAGCTTGGTTAGCGGGAGGACAGATACGCAGTATTTT.